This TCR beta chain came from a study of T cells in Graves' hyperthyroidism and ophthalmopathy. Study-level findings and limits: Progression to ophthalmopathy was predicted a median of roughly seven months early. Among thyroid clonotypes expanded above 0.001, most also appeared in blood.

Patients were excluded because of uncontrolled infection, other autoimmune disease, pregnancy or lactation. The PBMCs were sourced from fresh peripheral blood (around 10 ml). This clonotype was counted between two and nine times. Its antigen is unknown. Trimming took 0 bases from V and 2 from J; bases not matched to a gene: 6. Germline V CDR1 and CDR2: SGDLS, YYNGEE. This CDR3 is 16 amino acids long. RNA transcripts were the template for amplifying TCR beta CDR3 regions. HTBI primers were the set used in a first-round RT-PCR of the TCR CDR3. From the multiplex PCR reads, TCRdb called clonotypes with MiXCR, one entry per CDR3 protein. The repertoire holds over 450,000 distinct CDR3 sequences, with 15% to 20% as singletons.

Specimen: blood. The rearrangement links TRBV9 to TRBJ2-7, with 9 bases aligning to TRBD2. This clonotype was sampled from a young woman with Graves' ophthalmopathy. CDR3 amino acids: CASSVAGGTSTYEQYF. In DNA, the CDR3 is TGTGCCAGCAGCGTAGCGGGGGGGACTAGCACCTACGAGCAGTACTTC. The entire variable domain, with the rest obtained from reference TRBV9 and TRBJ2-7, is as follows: DSGVTQTPKHLITATGQRVTLRCSPRSGDLSVYWYQQSLDQGLQFLIQYYNGEERAKGNILERFSAQQFPDLHSELNLSSLELGDSALYFCASSVAGGTSTYEQYFGPGTRLTVT.